Listed below are T cell receptor beta chains from one sample, sequenced in a study of beta chain features in type 1 diabetes. TCRdb's copy holds only in-frame clones and misses some; the assay was immunoSEQ multiplex PCR. The table lists 250,000 to 300,000 clones, around 25% of them singletons, with roughly 0.011% in the top ten. The sample taken for sequencing was naive CD4+ T cells from blood. The receptor set was obtained from a woman aged 25 to 45 with type 1 diabetes. Each CDR3 is given without its conserved first and last residue.

TRBJ1-2 | TRBV19 | ASSIQGDYGYT
TRBJ2-7 | TRBV13 | ASSSPTGKVYEQY
TRBJ2-1 | TRBV19 | ASTSGTSGSFRGGNEQF
TRBJ2-7 | TRBV7-8 | ASSLGEVAGKHEQY
TRBJ2-1 | TRBV5-1 | ASSAGTSGYNEQF
TRBJ2-7 | TRBV4-1 | ASSQVGTPRRYEQY
TRBJ2-1 | TRBV19 | ASSRVGTTYNEQF
TRBJ2-3 | TRBV30 | AWSISGLSTDTQY
TRBJ1-1 | TRBV13 | ASSLGGQPLNTEAF
TRBJ2-3 | TRBV4-2 | ASSQEPLAGTDTQY
TRBJ2-3 | TRBV6-1 | ASKAGLSTDTQY
TRBJ2-1 | TRBV14 | ASSPRTGGYNEQF
TRBJ2-7 | TRBV19 | ASSSSFYEQY
TRBJ1-2 | TRBV5-1 | ASSIPTGGYYGYT
TRBJ2-5 | TRBV7-2 | ASSLYRQETQY
TRBJ2-7 | TRBV25-1 | ASSEPGPTWEQY
TRBJ2-2 | TRBV2 | ASHPGNTGELF
TRBJ2-1 | TRBV4-2 | ASSQGLAGGDYNEQF
TRBJ1-1 | TRBV29-1 | SVYRANTEAF
TRBJ2-2 | TRBV29-1 | SVAHRGKSGELF
TRBJ1-2 | TRBV29-1 | SWGDSYGYT
TRBJ1-2 | TRBV19 | ASSIGDREDYGYT
TRBJ2-7 | TRBV7-2 | ASSRSYEQY
TRBJ1-5 | TRBV28 | ASRSGGRDNQPQH
TRBJ2-3 | TRBV7-3 | ASSPQTPWSTDTQY
TRBJ2-1 | TRBV9 | ASSVTGTAGDNEQF
TRBJ1-4 | TRBV18 | ASSSAAPYEKLF
TRBJ1-5 | TRBV9 | ASSVPSRTEGNQPQH
TRBJ2-3 | TRBV5-1 | ASSLDGTSGSNTQY
TRBJ1-1 | TRBV6-5 | ASRWTENTEAF
TRBJ1-5 | TRBV19 | ASSTGQGNQPQH